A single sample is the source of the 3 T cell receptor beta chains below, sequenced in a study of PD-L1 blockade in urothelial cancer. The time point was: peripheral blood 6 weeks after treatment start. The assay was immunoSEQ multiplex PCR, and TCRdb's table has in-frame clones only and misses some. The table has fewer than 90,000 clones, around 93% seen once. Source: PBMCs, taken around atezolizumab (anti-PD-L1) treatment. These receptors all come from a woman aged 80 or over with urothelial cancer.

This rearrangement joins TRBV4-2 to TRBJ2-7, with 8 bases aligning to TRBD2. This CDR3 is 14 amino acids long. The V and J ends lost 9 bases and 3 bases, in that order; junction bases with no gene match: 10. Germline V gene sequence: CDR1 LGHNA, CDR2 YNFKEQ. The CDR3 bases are TGTGCCAGTGGGGTGTTAGCGGGGAGCTACGAGCAGTACTTC. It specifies CASGVLAGSYEQYF.

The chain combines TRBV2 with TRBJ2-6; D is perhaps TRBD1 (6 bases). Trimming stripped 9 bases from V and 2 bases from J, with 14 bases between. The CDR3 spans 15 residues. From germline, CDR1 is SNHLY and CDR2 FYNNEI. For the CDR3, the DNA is TGTGCCAGTCAGATACAGGGTGCTGGGGCCAACGTCCTGACTTTC. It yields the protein CASQIQGAGANVLTF.

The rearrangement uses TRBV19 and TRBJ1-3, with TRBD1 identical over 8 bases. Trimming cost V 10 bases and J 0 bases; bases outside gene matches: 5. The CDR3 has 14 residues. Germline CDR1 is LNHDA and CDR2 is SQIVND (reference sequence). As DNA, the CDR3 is TGTGCCACCAGACAGGGGAGCTCTGGAAACACCATATATTTT. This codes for CATRQGSSGNTIYF.